The 25 T cell receptor beta chains presented below share a single source sample, sequenced in a study of beta chain features in type 1 diabetes. Reverse transcription of all isolated RNA meant that expressed TCRB transcripts were sequenced. Only in-frame clones appear in the TCRdb table, and some are missing; sequencing was by immunoSEQ multiplex PCR. The repertoire has about 900,000 clones, roughly 15% of them found once; the top ten carry 0.02% to 0.03%. The sequenced material came from naive CD4+ T cells from blood. These receptors all come from a woman aged 18-29 years in good health.

The chain couples TRBV20-1 to TRBJ1-2, with D unresolved. The CDR3 extends over 11 amino acids. Per the germline V gene, CDR1 is DFQATT and CDR2 is SNEGSKA (reference sequence). Trimming took off 0 bases at V and 4 bases at J, with 3 bases between the two ends. The CDR3 loop is CSARDPYGYTF. CDR3 nucleotides: TGCAGTGCTAGAGATCCCTATGGCTACACCTTC.

The J gene is TRBJ1-5, the V gene TRBV6-1, with a tentative D call TRBD1 (5 bases). The V end was cut by 2 bases, the J end by 8 bases, with 22 bases between. The CDR3 totals 17 residues. Germline V lookup: CDR1 MNHNS, CDR2 SASEGT. CDR3 sequence: CASSEFLRDPAREPQHF. The CDR3 nucleotides read TGTGCCAGCAGTGAATTCCTCCGGGACCCCGCCAGGGAGCCCCAGCATTTT.

V usage is TRBV7-6 and J usage is TRBJ2-1; TRBD1 matches at 9 bases. Per germline, CDR1 SGHVS and CDR2 FNYEAQ. This CDR3 spans 17 amino acids. V shed 5 bases, J shed 4 bases, and the junction held 12 bases outside the gene matches. The CDR3 nucleotides read TGTGCCAGCAGCCTTACCCCCCCGGGACAGGGTTACAATGAGCAGTTCTTC. Translating it yields CASSLTPPGQGYNEQFF.

This chain links TRBV11-2 with TRBJ2-3, with TRBD1 matching 10 bases. Per the germline V gene, CDR1 is SGHAT and CDR2 is FQNNGV. Trimming cost V 1 base and J 4 bases; bases outside gene matches: 5. This CDR3 contains 16 residues. DNA of the CDR3: TGTGCCAGCAGCTTAGCCGGGACAGGGGCCCCAGATACGCAGTATTTT. Translating gives CASSLAGTGAPDTQYF.

This clone has just a few counts. This sequence joins TRBV25-1 and TRBJ2-1; the D is unclear. Trimming left V 6 bases short and J 7 bases short, with 7 bases between. Looked up from germline, CDR1 is MGHDK and CDR2 is SYGVNS. The CDR3 is 11 amino acids. The CDR3 DNA sequence: TGTGCCAGCAGGGGTGAGAATGAGCAGTTCTTC. Translating it yields CASRGENEQFF.

This clone was observed a few times. CDR3 residues: CASSDFLRDEQYF. The CDR3, as DNA: TGTGCCAGCAGTGACTTTCTAAGGGACGAGCAGTACTTC. The chain carries TRBV25-1 and TRBJ2-7; D is unresolved. Germline values: CDR1 MGHDK, CDR2 SYGVNS. The CDR3 has 13 amino acids. V shed 3 bases and J shed 5 bases, with 11 bases lying between them.

This clone was observed a handful of times. This chain joins TRBV5-1 and TRBJ1-4; possible D gene TRBD1, 5 bases. Trimming removed 0 bases from V and 1 base from J, with 10 bases in between. Germline lookup yields CDR1 SGHRS and CDR2 YFSETQ. The length of the CDR3 is 16 residues. CDR3 in DNA: TGCGCCAGCAGCTTGGAGGGGATTCGAACTAATGAAAAACTGTTTTTT. Translating it yields CASSLEGIRTNEKLFF.

V and J are TRBV7-2 and TRBJ2-5; D unclear. The CDR3 consists of 15 residues. CDR1 and CDR2 (germline): SGHTA, FQGNSA. V lost 2 bases to trimming and J lost 1 base, with 11 bases between them. The CDR3 region has the DNA TGTGCCAGCAGCTTATTCTCGGCACGCCAAGAGACCCAGTACTTC. Its protein is CASSLFSARQETQYF. The full variable domain, with the rest looked up from reference TRBV7-2 and TRBJ2-5, is GAGVSQSPSNKVTEKGKDVELRCDPISGHTALYWYRQSLGQGLEFLIYFQGNSAPDKSGLPSDRFSAERTGGSVSTLTIQRTQQEDSAVYLCASSLFSARQETQYFGPGTRLLVL.

This clone was picked up a small number of times. Other DNA variants within this sample encode the same CDR3. The J gene is TRBJ2-1, the V gene TRBV6-5; D remains ambiguous. This CDR3 spans 16 amino acids. CDR1 and CDR2 from the germline V gene are MNHEY and SVGAGI. V shed 0 bases and J shed 0 bases, with 9 bases lying between them. The CDR3 DNA follows: TGTGCCAGCAGTTACTCCAGCGCGAGCTCCTACAATGAGCAGTTCTTC. It yields the protein CASSYSSASSYNEQFF.

This chain joins TRBV9 and TRBJ2-3; no definite D call. This CDR3 has 15 residues. Looked up from germline, CDR1 is SGDLS and CDR2 is YYNGEE. V lost 4 bases and J lost 0, with 12 bases in between. The CDR3 sequence: CASSPPVTSTDTQYF. As DNA, the CDR3 is TGTGCCAGCAGCCCCCCGGTGACTAGCACAGATACGCAGTATTTT.

V is TRBV5-4 and J is TRBJ1-2, with D possibly matching TRBD1 (6 bases). The V gene's germline CDR1 is SGHNT and CDR2 YYREEE (reference sequence). V shed 2 bases and J shed 8 bases, with 22 bases lying between them. This CDR3 is 16 amino acids long. CDR3 sequence reads: CASSLVSGGGAGGYTF. CDR3 coding DNA: TGTGCCAGCAGCTTAGTGAGTGGCGGGGGGGCCGGCGGCTACACCTTC.

The CDR3 coding sequence is TGTGCCAGCAGTTACTCTGGGGCGGACACAGATACGCAGTATTTT. As protein: CASSYSGADTDTQYF. The chain uses TRBV6-5 and TRBJ2-3; possibly TRBD1 for D (5 bases). The CDR3 runs to 15 residues. CDR1 and CDR2 (germline): MNHEY, SVGAGI. The germline V and J ends were trimmed by 0 bases and 2 bases, with 9 bases remaining between them.

This clone came up a few times. The chain employs TRBV12-5 and TRBJ2-2; D unresolved. The V end lost 1 base, the J end lost 1 base, and 16 bases lay between the germline ends. Germline-derived CDR1 and CDR2 are LGHNT and FRNRAP. CDR3 length: 18 residues. The CDR3 nucleotides are TGTGCTAGTGGTTTGGCCCGACATGGGTCAGGGAACACCGGGGAGCTGTTTTTT. Translated, it gives CASGLARHGSGNTGELFF.

This clone was counted only a few times. The chain links TRBV27 to TRBJ2-1; possibly TRBD2 for D (5 bases). This CDR3 is built from 12 residues. Deletions cut 5 bases from V and 9 bases from J, with 11 bases between. Germline lookup yields CDR1 MNHEY and CDR2 SMNVEV (reference sequence). The CDR3 DNA reads as TGTGCCAGCAGTCCCAATCGGGGTGAGCAGTTCTTC. This encodes CASSPNRGEQFF.

This clone was seen a few times. The chain uses TRBV28 and TRBJ2-5; D may correspond to TRBD1 or TRBD2 (5 bases each). The CDR3 is 14 amino acids. Germline lookup yields CDR1 MDHEN and CDR2 SYDVKM. V lost 5 bases and J 2 bases, leaving 12 bases between the germline ends. The CDR3 sequence is CASSRRGVQETQYF. The CDR3 nucleotides are TGTGCCAGCAGTCGCAGAGGGGTGCAAGAGACCCAGTACTTC.

This rearrangement joins TRBV7-3 to TRBJ2-3; D is possibly TRBD1 or TRBD2 (5 bases each). Germline V gene lookup returns CDR1 SGHTA and CDR2 FQGTGA. Trimming removed 2 bases from V and 4 bases from J, with 7 bases in between. The CDR3 has 13 residues. The CDR3 DNA sequence: TGTGCCAGCAGCTTAGGGGGATCAGATACGCAGTATTTT. Its protein product is CASSLGGSDTQYF.

The chain joins TRBV6-5 to TRBJ1-2, with 9 bases aligning to TRBD1. This CDR3 region has 14 residues. The V gene's germline CDR1 is MNHEY and CDR2 SVGAGI. After removal of 2 bases from V and 5 bases from J, the junction contained 3 bases not matched to a gene. CDR3 DNA: TGTGCCAGCAGTTACGGGACAGGGTCATATGGCTACACCTTC. Amino acids: CASSYGTGSYGYTF.

This clone occurred a few times. The chain is built from TRBV18 and TRBJ2-5, with D tentatively TRBD1 (5 bases). The J call may be wrong; the DNA end is better matched by TRBJ2-7. This CDR3 region has 16 residues. Germline V lookup: CDR1 KGHSH, CDR2 LQKENI. This chain's CDR3 is CASSRKGAGNSYEQYF. CDR3 bases: TGTGCCAGCTCACGTAAAGGGGCTGGAAACTCCTACGAGCAGTACTTC.

This clone was picked up a small number of times. The chain uses TRBV7-2 and TRBJ2-7; TRBD1 or TRBD2 may be the D gene (6 bases each). Per germline, CDR1 SGHTA and CDR2 FQGNSA. The CDR3 loop spans 13 amino acids. V was cut by 2 bases and J by 7 bases, with 12 bases left in between. The CDR3 region is CASSLFRGGEQYF. Here the CDR3 DNA reads TGTGCCAGCAGCTTATTCAGGGGAGGAGAGCAGTACTTC.

The genes are TRBV28 and TRBJ1-2; unclear D gene. The V gene's germline CDR1 is MDHEN and CDR2 SYDVKM. V was shortened by 3 bases and J by 4 bases, with 12 bases between the two germline ends. The CDR3 contains 14 residues. The CDR3 loop is CASSFIGDRYGYTF. DNA for the CDR3: TGTGCCAGCAGTTTTATCGGGGATCGCTATGGCTACACCTTC.

This chain's CDR3 is CAIRGAGKAFF. CDR3 coding DNA: TGTGCCATCAGGGGGGCTGGGAAAGCTTTCTTT. The rearrangement links TRBV10-3 to TRBJ1-1; a weak D match, TRBD1 (6 bases). Trimming took off 6 bases at V and 9 bases at J, with 11 bases between the two ends. The CDR3 totals 11 residues. Per germline, CDR1 ENHRY and CDR2 SYGVKD.

This sequence joins TRBV7-2 and TRBJ2-7, with 8 nucleotides matching TRBD2. The V gene end was trimmed by 1 base and the J gene end by 2 bases; junction bases not matched to a gene: 7. The CDR3 sequence is 16 residues long. Germline loops: CDR1 SGHTA, CDR2 FQGNSA. The CDR3 sequence: CASSLVNSGSAYEQYF. As DNA, the CDR3 is TGTGCCAGCAGCTTAGTAAACAGCGGGAGCGCCTACGAGCAGTACTTC.

This clone was detected only once. The V call is TRBV11-2, the J call TRBJ2-1, with 8 bases identical to TRBD1. Losses at the gene ends were 0 bases for V and 11 bases for J; bases not matched to a gene: 6. Germline values: CDR1 SGHAT, CDR2 FQNNGV. This CDR3 has 14 amino acids. The CDR3 DNA reads TGTGCCAGCAGCTTAGATTGGACAGGGAGTAAGCAGTTCTTC. Protein: CASSLDWTGSKQFF.

The rearrangement uses TRBV4-1 and TRBJ2-1, with a weak D call TRBD2 (5 bases). V was clipped by 3 bases and J by 8 bases, with 14 bases between them. CDR3 length: 14 residues. Germline-derived CDR1 and CDR2 are MGHRA and YSYEKL. The CDR3 DNA sequence: TGCGCCAGCAGCCACGACTTCTCGGGGTATGAGCAGTTCTTC. This translates into CASSHDFSGYEQFF.

The V and J genes are TRBV7-9 and TRBJ2-7; 9 nucleotides agree with TRBD1. This CDR3 contains 17 residues. V lost 3 bases, J lost 4 bases, and 13 bases stayed unmatched. The germline CDR1 and CDR2 sequences are SEHNR and FQNEAQ (reference sequence). The CDR3: CASSFRPLGQGQYEQYF. CDR3 sequence (DNA): TGTGCCAGCAGCTTTAGGCCCCTGGGACAGGGTCAATACGAGCAGTACTTC.